The 15 T cell receptor beta chains in this list originate from one sample, sequenced in a study of blood T cells in healthy people across ages. A J-beta primer mix and a sample-barcoded 5' primer were used in a second PCR of about 7 to 12 cycles. TCRdb re-called the 5' RACE reads through MiXCR, storing one row per CDR3 protein. This sample yields 2 million or so distinct CDR3 sequences, of which around half are seen a single time; roughly 2.1% belongs to the top ten. The specimen was blood. These receptors originate from a woman in her forties in good health.

The chain recombines TRBV9 with TRBJ2-2; D is unclear. The CDR3 covers 14 residues. V was clipped by 6 bases and J by 3 bases, with 12 bases between them. The germline V gene encodes CDR1 SGDLS and CDR2 YYNGEE. CDR3 nucleotide sequence: TGTGCCAGCACTTTCGCCGGTGACACCGGGGAGCTGTTTTTT. Encoded protein: CASTFAGDTGELFF.

The V and J genes are TRBV4-3 and TRBJ1-2; the D is unclear. V gave up 1 base and J gave up 4 bases, with 10 bases separating them. The CDR3 runs 14 residues. CDR1 LGHNA and CDR2 YSLEER come from the germline V gene. CDR3: CASSQGAGVYGYTF. CDR3 nucleotides: TGCGCCAGCAGCCAAGGGGCCGGAGTCTATGGCTACACCTTC.

J is TRBJ2-1 and V is TRBV15, with 9 positions matching TRBD2. J gave up 13 bases and V 4 bases, and 8 bases lay outside the gene matches. From germline, CDR1 is LNHNV and CDR2 YYDKDF (reference sequence). The CDR3 has 13 residues. CDR3 coding DNA: TGTGCCACCAGCACCCAAGCGGGGGGATTTCAGTTCTTC. This codes for CATSTQAGGFQFF.

The chain recombines TRBV10-3 with TRBJ2-3; 8 nucleotides match TRBD2. Germline CDR1 is ENHRY and CDR2 is SYGVKD. The CDR3 is 17 amino acids. The V and J ends lost 0 bases and 4 bases, in that order; junction bases with no gene match: 9. CDR3 DNA: TGTGCCATCAGTGAGTCGTTCGGGTCAGCGGGAGCAGATACGCAGTATTTT. This encodes CAISESFGSAGADTQYF.

This clonotype was seen a single time. V and J are TRBV29-1 and TRBJ1-4; TRBD1 aligns across 7 bases. With V trimmed by 4 bases and J by 5 bases, 4 bases remained unmatched. This CDR3 is 13 amino acids long. Germline CDR1 is SQVTM and CDR2 is ANQGSEA. Here the CDR3 reads CSVGKGANEKLFF. The CDR3 region has the DNA TGCAGCGTTGGCAAGGGGGCAAATGAAAAACTGTTTTTT.

This clonotype was counted a single time. This chain joins TRBV20-1 and TRBJ1-4, with D perhaps matching TRBD1 (6 bases). Germline CDR1 DFQATT, CDR2 SNEGSKA (reference sequence). The CDR3 sequence is 14 residues long. Trimming took 0 bases from V and 10 from J, leaving 15 bases between them. The CDR3 here is CSARDGTQSGKLFF. The CDR3 nucleotides read TGCAGTGCTAGAGACGGGACACAGTCTGGAAAACTGTTTTTT.

V gene TRBV20-1 combines with J gene TRBJ1-2, with D unclear. Between the trimmed V and J ends, which lost 0 bases and 7 bases, there was a span of 9 bases. Germline V lookup: CDR1 DFQATT, CDR2 SNEGSKA (reference sequence). The CDR3 is made up of 12 amino acids. CDR3 protein: CSAREARAGYTF. The CDR3 coding sequence is TGCAGTGCTAGAGAGGCGAGGGCTGGCTACACCTTC.

This clonotype has a handful of counts. The gene calls are TRBV6-6 and TRBJ2-5, with 7 bases matching TRBD2. The CDR3 has 16 residues. With 6 bases clipped from V and 4 bases from J, the junction kept 14 bases outside the gene matches. From germline, CDR1 is MNHNY and CDR2 SVGAGI (reference sequence). In DNA, the CDR3 is TGTGCCAGCAGCCCCCCACTAGCGCCGGCGGGAGAGACCCAGTACTTC. It translates to CASSPPLAPAGETQYF.

The gene calls are TRBV5-1 and TRBJ2-4, with D possibly being TRBD2 (5 bases). The J call may be wrong; the DNA end is better matched by TRBJ2-5. The germline V gene encodes CDR1 SGHRS and CDR2 YFSETQ. CDR3 length: 14 amino acids. The CDR3 is CASSSSTRKETQYF. The DNA of the CDR3 is TGCGCCAGCAGCTCAAGTACTAGAAAAGAGACCCAGTACTTC.

This clonotype was seen only a few times. The chain joins TRBV20-1 to TRBJ1-5, with 10 bases fitting TRBD1. The V segment lost 5 bases and the J segment 6 bases; nucleotides outside the gene matches: 4. CDR3 length equals 13 residues. Germline V gene data show CDR1 as DFQATT and CDR2 as SNEGSKA (reference sequence). CDR3 DNA: TGCAGTGCTCAGACAGGGGGCATTCAGCCCCAGCATTTT. Amino acid sequence: CSAQTGGIQPQHF.

The rearrangement links TRBV4-2 to TRBJ2-7; 9 bases match TRBD1. The CDR3 is 15 amino acids. Germline CDR1 is LGHNA and CDR2 is YNFKEQ. V shed 3 bases, J shed 2 bases, and the junction held 5 bases outside the gene matches. CDR3 loop: CASSHRTGDPYEQYF. In DNA form, the CDR3 reads TGTGCCAGCAGCCATCGGACAGGGGACCCCTACGAGCAGTACTTC.

This clonotype has just a few counts. This sequence joins TRBV6-6 and TRBJ2-1; D is unclear. Germline CDR1 reads MNHNY; CDR2 reads SVGAGI (reference sequence). The V and J ends lost 10 bases and 6 bases respectively, with 13 bases between them. The CDR3 loop spans 12 amino acids. CDR3 sequence: CATDPGLNEQFF. CDR3 DNA sequence: TGTGCCACTGATCCGGGCCTCAATGAGCAGTTCTTC.

This chain uses TRBV6-5 with TRBJ1-2; D call uncertain. The V end lost 0 bases, the J end lost 4 bases, and 9 bases lay between the germline ends. The CDR3 runs to 14 residues. The germline CDR1 and CDR2 sequences are MNHEY and SVGAGI. CDR3 in DNA: TGTGCCAGCAGTTACTCAGAAGGGCTCTATGGCTACACCTTC. Its protein product is CASSYSEGLYGYTF.

This chain uses TRBV28 with TRBJ1-2; D ambiguous. V shed 5 bases and J shed 2 bases, with 9 bases lying between them. The CDR3 has 13 residues. From germline, CDR1 is MDHEN and CDR2 SYDVKM. The DNA of the CDR3 is TGTGCCAGCAGTACATCACGGAACTATGGCTACACCTTC. This translates into CASSTSRNYGYTF.

This clonotype came up a few times. The V call is TRBV5-1, the J call TRBJ2-7; D is ambiguous. The CDR3 sequence is 15 residues long. The germline V gene has CDR1 SGHRS and CDR2 YFSETQ. Trimming left V 4 bases short and J 0 bases short, with 14 bases between. The chain's CDR3 is CASSRKIWGSYEQYF. In DNA, the CDR3 is TGCGCCAGCAGCCGCAAGATCTGGGGCTCCTACGAGCAGTACTTC.